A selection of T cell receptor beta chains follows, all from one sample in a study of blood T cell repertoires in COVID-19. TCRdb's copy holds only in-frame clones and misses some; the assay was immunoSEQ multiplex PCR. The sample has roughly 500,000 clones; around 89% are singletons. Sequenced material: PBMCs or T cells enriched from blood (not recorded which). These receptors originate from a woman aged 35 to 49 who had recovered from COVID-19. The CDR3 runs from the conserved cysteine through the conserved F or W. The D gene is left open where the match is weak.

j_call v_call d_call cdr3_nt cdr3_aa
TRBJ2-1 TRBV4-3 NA TGCGCCAGCAGCCAAGATGGGGATAGCGAGCACAATGAGCAGTTCTTC CASSQDGDSEHNEQFF
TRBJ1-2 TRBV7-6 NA TGTGCCAGCAGCTTAGGCGGGGATGGCTACACCTTC CASSLGGDGYTF
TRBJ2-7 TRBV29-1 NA TGCAGCGTTGAAGGTTCCTCTACAGTCCCCTACGAGCAGTACTTC CSVEGSSTVPYEQYF
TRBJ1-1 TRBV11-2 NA TGTGCCAGCAGCTTAGCATCGCGATTGGGAGCTGAAGCTTTCTTT CASSLASRLGAEAFF
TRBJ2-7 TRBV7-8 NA TGTGCCAGCAGCTTAAGGTCTAGCGACCTCTACGAGCAGTACTTC CASSLRSSDLYEQYF
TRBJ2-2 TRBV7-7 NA TGTGCCAGCAGCTCCACCCCCAGGGCCGGGGAGCTGTTTTTT CASSSTPRAGELFF
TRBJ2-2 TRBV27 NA TGTGCCAGCAGTTGGGGCTACACGAACACCGGGGAGCTGTTTTTT CASSWGYTNTGELFF
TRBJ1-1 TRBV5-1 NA TGCGCCAGCAGCTTGGTCGGGGAGAACACTGAAGCTTTCTTT CASSLVGENTEAFF
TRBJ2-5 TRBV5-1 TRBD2 TGCGCCAGCAGCTTGGCCAGAGGCGCTAGCGGGTTCCAAGAGACCCAGTACTTC CASSLARGASGFQETQYF
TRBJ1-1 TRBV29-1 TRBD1 TGCAGCGTTGCTCGCTCTATACCACAGGGGAAGGCTTTCTTT CSVARSIPQGKAFF
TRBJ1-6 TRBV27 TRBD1 TGTGCCAGCAGTGCGGGACAGGGATTTCCACCCCTCCACTTT CASSAGQGFPPLHF
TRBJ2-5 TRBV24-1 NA TGTGCCACCAGTGATTTGCAAGGAGCCCAAGAGACCCAGTACTTC CATSDLQGAQETQYF
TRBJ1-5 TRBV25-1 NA TGTGCCAGCAGTGGGGCAGGGGAGAGCAATCAGCCCCAGCATTTT CASSGAGESNQPQHF
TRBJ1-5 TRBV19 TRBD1 TGTGCCACCAAGGACAGGGTTGGTCAGCCCCAGCATTTT CATKDRVGQPQHF
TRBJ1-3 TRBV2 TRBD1 TGTGCCAGCGATCCACAGGGGCCCTCTGGAAACACCATATATTTT CASDPQGPSGNTIYF
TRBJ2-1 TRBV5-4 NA TGTGCCAGCAGCTTGGGGGGGCTGGAGAGGTCCAATGAGCAGTTCTTC CASSLGGLERSNEQFF
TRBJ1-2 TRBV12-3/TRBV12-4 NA TGTGCCAGCAGTTTATGGCTGGATGGCTACACCTTC CASSLWLDGYTF